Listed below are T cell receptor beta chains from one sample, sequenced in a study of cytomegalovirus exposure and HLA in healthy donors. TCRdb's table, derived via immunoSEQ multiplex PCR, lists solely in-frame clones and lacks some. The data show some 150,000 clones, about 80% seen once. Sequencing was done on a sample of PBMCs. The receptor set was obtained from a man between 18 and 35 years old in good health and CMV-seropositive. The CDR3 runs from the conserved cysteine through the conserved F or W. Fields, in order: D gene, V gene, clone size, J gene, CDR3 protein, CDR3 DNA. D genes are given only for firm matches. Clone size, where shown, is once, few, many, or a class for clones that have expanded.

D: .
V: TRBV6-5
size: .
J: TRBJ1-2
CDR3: CASSERVGYGYTF
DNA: TGTGCCAGCAGTGAACGGGTAGGCTATGGCTACACCTTC

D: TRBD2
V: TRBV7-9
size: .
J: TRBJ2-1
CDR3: CASSLGRLAGVWEQFF
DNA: TGTGCCAGCAGCTTAGGTCGTCTAGCGGGAGTCTGGGAGCAGTTCTTC

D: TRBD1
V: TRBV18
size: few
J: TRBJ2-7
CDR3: CASSLGTGDKGEQYF
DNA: TGTGCCAGCTCACTAGGGACAGGCGATAAGGGCGAGCAGTACTTC

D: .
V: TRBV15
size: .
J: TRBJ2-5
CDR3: CATSNMYNIGSGVTQYF
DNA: TGTGCCACCAGCAATATGTACAACATTGGATCAGGGGTGACCCAGTACTTC

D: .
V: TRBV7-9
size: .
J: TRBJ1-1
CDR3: CSSSLYGSSEAFF
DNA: TGTTCCAGCAGCTTATACGGGAGTTCTGAAGCTTTCTTT

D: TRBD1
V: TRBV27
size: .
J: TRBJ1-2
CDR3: CASSTQGAYGYTF
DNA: TGTGCCAGCAGTACTCAGGGGGCCTATGGCTACACCTTC

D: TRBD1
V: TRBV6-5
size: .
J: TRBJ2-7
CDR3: CASSKRQGGYEQYF
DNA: TGTGCCAGCAGTAAACGACAGGGTGGATACGAGCAGTACTTC

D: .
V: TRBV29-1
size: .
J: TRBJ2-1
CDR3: CSVGSRHNEQFF
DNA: TGCAGCGTTGGTAGCCGCCACAATGAGCAGTTCTTC

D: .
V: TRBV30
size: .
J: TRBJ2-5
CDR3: CAWSPGEETQYF
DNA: TGTGCCTGGAGCCCAGGGGAAGAGACCCAGTACTTC

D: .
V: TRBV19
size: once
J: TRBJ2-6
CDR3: CASSGAYSGANGLTF
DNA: TGTGCCAGTAGTGGGGCCTACTCTGGGGCCAACGGCCTGACTTTC

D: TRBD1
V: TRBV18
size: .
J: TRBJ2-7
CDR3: CASSLSPPSGGNIEQYF
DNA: TGTGCCAGCTCACTCTCCCCCCCCTCAGGGGGCAATATCGAGCAGTACTTC

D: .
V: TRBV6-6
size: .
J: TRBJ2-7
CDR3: CASSHGGAALSYEQYF
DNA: TGTGCCAGCAGCCATGGGGGGGCCGCCCTCTCCTACGAGCAGTACTTC

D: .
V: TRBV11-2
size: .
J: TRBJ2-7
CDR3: CASSLVPTGEQYF
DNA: TGTGCCAGCAGCTTAGTGCCGACGGGCGAGCAGTACTTC

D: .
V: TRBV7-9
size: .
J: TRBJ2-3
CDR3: CASTGTDTQYF
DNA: TGTGCCAGCACAGGGACAGATACGCAGTATTTT

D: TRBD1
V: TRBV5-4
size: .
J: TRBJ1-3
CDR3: CASSPGTGGSGNTIYF
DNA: TGTGCCAGCAGCCCCGGGACAGGGGGCTCTGGAAACACCATATATTTT

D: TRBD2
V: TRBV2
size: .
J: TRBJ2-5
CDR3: CASREALAGQETQYF
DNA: TGTGCCAGCAGAGAAGCACTAGCGGGTCAGGAGACCCAGTACTTC

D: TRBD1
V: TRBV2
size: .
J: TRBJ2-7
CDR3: CASSVIGGSASEQYF
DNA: TGTGCCAGCAGTGTTATAGGGGGCAGTGCTTCCGAGCAGTACTTC

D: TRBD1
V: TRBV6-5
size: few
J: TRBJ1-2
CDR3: CASSYGTGEGYTF
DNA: TGTGCCAGCAGTTACGGGACAGGGGAAGGCTACACCTTC

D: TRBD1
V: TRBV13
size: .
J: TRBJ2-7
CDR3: CASSFLGQGFEQYF
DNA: TGTGCCAGCAGCTTCTTGGGACAGGGGTTCGAGCAGTACTTC

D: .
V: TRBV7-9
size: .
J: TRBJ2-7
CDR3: CASSLERAYEQYF
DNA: TGTGCCAGCAGCCTGGAGCGGGCCTACGAGCAGTACTTC

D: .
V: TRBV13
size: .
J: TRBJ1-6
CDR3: CASRYQEGGGSPLHF
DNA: TGTGCCAGCAGGTACCAAGAGGGAGGGGGTTCACCCCTCCACTTT

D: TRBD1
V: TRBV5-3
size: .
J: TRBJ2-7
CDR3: CARSDGQGTYEQYF
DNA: TGTGCCAGAAGTGATGGACAGGGGACCTACGAGCAGTACTTC

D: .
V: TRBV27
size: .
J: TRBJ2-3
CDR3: CASSLGRMSDTQYF
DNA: TGTGCCAGCAGTTTAGGTAGAATGTCAGATACGCAGTATTTT